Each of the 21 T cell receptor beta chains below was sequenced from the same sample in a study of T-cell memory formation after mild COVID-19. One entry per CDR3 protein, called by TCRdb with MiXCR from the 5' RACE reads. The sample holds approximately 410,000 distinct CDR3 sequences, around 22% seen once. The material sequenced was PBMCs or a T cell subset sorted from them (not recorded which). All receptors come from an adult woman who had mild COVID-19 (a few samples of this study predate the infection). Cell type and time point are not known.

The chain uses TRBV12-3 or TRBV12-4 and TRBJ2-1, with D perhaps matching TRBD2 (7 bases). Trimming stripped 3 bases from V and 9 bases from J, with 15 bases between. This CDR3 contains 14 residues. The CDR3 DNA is TGTGCCAGCAGTTTGGAGGGGGGGCCGGTTGAGCAGTTCTTC. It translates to CASSLEGGPVEQFF.

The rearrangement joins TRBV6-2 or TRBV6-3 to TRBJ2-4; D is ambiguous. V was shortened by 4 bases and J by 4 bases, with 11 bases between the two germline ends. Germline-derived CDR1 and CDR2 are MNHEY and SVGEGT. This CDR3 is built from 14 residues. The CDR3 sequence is CASSFSSSKNIQYF. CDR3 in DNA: TGTGCCAGCAGTTTCTCGAGCAGTAAAAACATTCAGTACTTC.

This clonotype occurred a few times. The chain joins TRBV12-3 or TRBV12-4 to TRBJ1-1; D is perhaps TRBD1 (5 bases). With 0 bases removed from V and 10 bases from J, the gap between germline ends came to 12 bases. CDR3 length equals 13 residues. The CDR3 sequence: CASSLAPGRGAFF. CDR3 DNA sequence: TGTGCCAGCAGTTTAGCGCCGGGACGTGGAGCTTTCTTT.

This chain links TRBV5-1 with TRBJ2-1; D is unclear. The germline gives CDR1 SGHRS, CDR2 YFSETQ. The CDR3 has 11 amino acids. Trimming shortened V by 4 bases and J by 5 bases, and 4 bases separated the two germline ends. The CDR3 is CASSANNEQFF. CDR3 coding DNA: TGCGCCAGCAGCGCGAACAATGAGCAGTTCTTC. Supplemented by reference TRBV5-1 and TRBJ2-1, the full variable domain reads KAGVTQTPRYLIKTRGQQVTLSCSPISGHRSVSWYQQTPGQGLQFLFEYFSETQRNKGNFPGRFSGRQFSNSRSEMNVSTLELGDSALYLCASSANNEQFFGPGTRLTVL.

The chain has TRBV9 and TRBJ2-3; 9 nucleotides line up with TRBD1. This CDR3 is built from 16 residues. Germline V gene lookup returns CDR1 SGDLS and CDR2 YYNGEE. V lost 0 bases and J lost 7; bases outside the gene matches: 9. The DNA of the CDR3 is TGTGCCAGCAGCGTAGCTCAGACAGGGGGGGGGAATACGCAGTATTTT. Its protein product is CASSVAQTGGGNTQYF.

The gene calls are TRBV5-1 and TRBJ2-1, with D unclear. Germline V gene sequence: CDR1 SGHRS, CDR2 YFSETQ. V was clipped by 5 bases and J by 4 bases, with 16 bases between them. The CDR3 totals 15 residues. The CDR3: CASRQRRGPYNEQFF. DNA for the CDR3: TGCGCCAGCAGACAGCGCCGAGGCCCTTACAATGAGCAGTTCTTC.

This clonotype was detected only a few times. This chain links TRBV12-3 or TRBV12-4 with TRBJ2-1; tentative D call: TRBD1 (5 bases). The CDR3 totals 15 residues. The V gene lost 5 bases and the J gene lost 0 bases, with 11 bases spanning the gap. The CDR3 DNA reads TGTGCCAGCAGTATACAGGCGAGCTCCTACAATGAGCAGTTCTTC. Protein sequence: CASSIQASSYNEQFF.

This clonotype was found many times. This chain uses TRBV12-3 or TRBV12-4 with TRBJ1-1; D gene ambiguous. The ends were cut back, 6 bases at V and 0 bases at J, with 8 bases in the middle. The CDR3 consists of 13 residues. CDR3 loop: CASRASVNTEAFF. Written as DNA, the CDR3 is TGTGCCAGCAGAGCCTCGGTGAACACTGAAGCTTTCTTT.

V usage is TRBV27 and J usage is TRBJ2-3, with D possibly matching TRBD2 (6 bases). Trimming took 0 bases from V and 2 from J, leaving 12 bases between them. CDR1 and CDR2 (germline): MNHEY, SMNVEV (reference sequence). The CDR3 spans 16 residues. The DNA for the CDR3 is TGTGCCAGCAGTTTATCCCCTGCGGGATTCACAGATACGCAGTATTTT. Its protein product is CASSLSPAGFTDTQYF.

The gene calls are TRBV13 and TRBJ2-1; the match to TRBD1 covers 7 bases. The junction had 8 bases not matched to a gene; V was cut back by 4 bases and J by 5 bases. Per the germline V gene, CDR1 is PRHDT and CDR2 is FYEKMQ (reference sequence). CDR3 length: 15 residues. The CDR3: CASSSTGVTNNEQFF. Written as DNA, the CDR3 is TGTGCCAGCAGCTCCACAGGGGTCACTAACAATGAGCAGTTCTTC.

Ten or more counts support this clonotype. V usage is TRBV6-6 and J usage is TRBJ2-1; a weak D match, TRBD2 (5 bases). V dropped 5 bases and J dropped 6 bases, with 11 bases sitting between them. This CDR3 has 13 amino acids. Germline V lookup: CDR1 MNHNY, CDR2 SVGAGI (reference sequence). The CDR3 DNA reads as TGTGCCAGCAGTCCCCGGGAATCCAATGAGCAGTTCTTC. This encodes CASSPRESNEQFF.

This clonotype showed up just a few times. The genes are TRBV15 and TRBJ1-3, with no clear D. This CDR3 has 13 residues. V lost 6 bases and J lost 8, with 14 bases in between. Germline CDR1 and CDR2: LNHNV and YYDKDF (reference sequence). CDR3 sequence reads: CATSRQPLDTIYF. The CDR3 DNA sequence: TGTGCCACCAGTCGCCAACCGTTGGACACCATATATTTT.

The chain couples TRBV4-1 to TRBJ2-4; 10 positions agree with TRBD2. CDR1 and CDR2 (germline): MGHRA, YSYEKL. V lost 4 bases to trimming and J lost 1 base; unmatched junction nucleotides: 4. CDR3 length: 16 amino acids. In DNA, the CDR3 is TGCGCCAGCAGCCTAGGGACTAGCGCTGCCAAAAACATTCAGTACTTC. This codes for CASSLGTSAAKNIQYF.

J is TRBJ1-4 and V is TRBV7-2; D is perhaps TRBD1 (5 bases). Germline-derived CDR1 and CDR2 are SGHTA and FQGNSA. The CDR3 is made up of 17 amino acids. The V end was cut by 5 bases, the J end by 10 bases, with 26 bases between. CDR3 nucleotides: TGTGCCAGCAGCCTAAACGGGACCGGTGACTCCGTGGGAAAACTGTTTTTT. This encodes CASSLNGTGDSVGKLFF.

The CDR3 nucleotides are TGCGCCAGCAGCCGGGGACAGAGCGACTATGGCTACACCTTC. Its translation: CASSRGQSDYGYTF. The J gene is TRBJ1-2, the V gene TRBV4-1; TRBD1 aligns across 7 bases. The germline gives CDR1 MGHRA, CDR2 YSYEKL. V trimming: 4 bases; J trimming: 3 bases; junction bases outside the gene matches: 5. CDR3 length: 14 residues.

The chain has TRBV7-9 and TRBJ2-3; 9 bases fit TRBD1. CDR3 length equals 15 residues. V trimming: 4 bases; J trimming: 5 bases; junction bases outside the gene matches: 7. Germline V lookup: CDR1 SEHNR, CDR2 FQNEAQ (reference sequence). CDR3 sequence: CASSYTGGAEDTQYF. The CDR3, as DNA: TGTGCCAGCAGCTATACAGGGGGCGCTGAAGATACGCAGTATTTT.

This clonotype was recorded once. CDR3 amino acids: CASSSHSAGVDEQYF. The CDR3 DNA reads as TGTGCCAGCAGCTCCCACTCAGCGGGAGTTGACGAGCAGTACTTC. The chain has TRBV9 and TRBJ2-7, with 8 bases that match TRBD2. Germline trimming cut 4 bases from V and 5 bases from J; bases unmatched to any gene: 11. CDR1 and CDR2 (germline): SGDLS, YYNGEE. This CDR3 spans 15 amino acids.

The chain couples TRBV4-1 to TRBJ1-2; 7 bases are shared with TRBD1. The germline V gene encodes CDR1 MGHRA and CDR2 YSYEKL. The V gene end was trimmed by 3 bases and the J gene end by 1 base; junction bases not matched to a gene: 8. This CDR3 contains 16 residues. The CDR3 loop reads CASSHLRQGYNYGYTF. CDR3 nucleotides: TGCGCCAGCAGCCACCTAAGACAGGGCTATAACTATGGCTACACCTTC.

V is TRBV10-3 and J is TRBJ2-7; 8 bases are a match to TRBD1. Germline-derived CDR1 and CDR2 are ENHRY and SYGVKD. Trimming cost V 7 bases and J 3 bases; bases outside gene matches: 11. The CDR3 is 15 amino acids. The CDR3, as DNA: TGTGCCATCAAGGCGGGACAGGAGAACTACTACGAGCAGTACTTC. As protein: CAIKAGQENYYEQYF.

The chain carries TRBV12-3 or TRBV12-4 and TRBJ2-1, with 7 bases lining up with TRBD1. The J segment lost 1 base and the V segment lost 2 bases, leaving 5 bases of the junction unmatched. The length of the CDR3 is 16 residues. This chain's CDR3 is CASSLLGTVSYNEQFF. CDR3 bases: TGTGCCAGCAGTTTACTCGGGACAGTTTCCTACAATGAGCAGTTCTTC.

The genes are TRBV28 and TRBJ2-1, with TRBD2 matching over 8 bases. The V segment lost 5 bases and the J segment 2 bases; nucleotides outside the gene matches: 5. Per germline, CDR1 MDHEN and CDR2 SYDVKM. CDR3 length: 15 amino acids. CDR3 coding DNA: TGTGCCAGCAGTCTAGCGGGTGTTGCCTACAATGAGCAGTTCTTC. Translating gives CASSLAGVAYNEQFF.